The rows below give T cell receptor beta chains drawn from one sample of a study of blood T cell repertoires in COVID-19. Sequenced by immunoSEQ multiplex PCR; TCRdb stores in-frame clones only, minus some. The data hold 120,000 to 150,000 clones, with 85% observed a single time. The material sequenced was peripheral blood. Every receptor here comes from a woman aged 35 to 49 with active or convalescent COVID-19. CDR3s include the opening cysteine and the closing phenylalanine or tryptophan. The order of the fields is clone size, D gene, V gene, J gene, CDR3 protein, CDR3 DNA. A D gene is named only where the DNA matches it firmly. Some rows mark clone size as missing; the rest say once, few, many or name a class of expanded clone.

NA	TRBD1	TRBV3-1/TRBV3-2	TRBJ1-2	CASSPGQAFNYGYTF	TGTGCCAGCAGCCCCGGACAGGCCTTTAACTATGGCTACACCTTC
NA	NA	TRBV11-3	TRBJ1-1	CASSLVDGTEAFF	TGTGCCAGCAGCTTAGTAGATGGTACTGAAGCTTTCTTT
NA	TRBD2	TRBV7-9	TRBJ2-3	CASSRGLAGGGTDTQYF	TGTGCCAGCAGCCGAGGACTAGCGGGCGGGGGCACAGATACGCAGTATTTT
NA	NA	TRBV27	TRBJ2-1	CASSPLAYNEQFF	TGTGCCAGCAGTCCTCTGGCATACAATGAGCAGTTCTTC
NA	NA	TRBV9	TRBJ2-5	CASSADGGLQETQYF	TGTGCCAGCAGCGCCGACGGTGGGCTCCAAGAGACCCAGTACTTC
NA	NA	TRBV28	TRBJ1-1	CASSPMLSMRGHTEAFF	TGTGCCAGCAGTCCTATGCTATCGATGCGGGGGCACACTGAAGCTTTCTTT
few	NA	TRBV30	TRBJ1-2	CAWSSGGIGGYTF	TGTGCCTGGTCCTCGGGGGGGATCGGAGGCTACACCTTC
NA	NA	TRBV7-2	TRBJ2-7	CASSLSPSYEQYF	TGTGCCAGCAGCTTAAGCCCCTCCTACGAGCAGTACTTC
once	NA	TRBV5-1	TRBJ1-3	CASSLGGNGNTIYF	TGCGCCAGCAGCTTGGGAGGTAATGGAAACACCATATATTTT
once	NA	TRBV5-4	TRBJ1-2	CASSLDQGYGYTF	TGTGCCAGCAGCTTGGATCAGGGATATGGCTACACCTTC
NA	TRBD1	TRBV24-1	TRBJ2-3	CATSGPDRGNVDPSTDTQYF	TGTGCCACCAGTGGGCCGGACAGGGGGAACGTCGACCCATCCACAGATACGCAGTATTTT
NA	TRBD2	TRBV20-1	TRBJ2-7	CSASGGTSLPYEQYF	TGCAGTGCTAGTGGAGGGACTAGCCTACCCTACGAGCAGTACTTC
NA	TRBD2	TRBV4-1	TRBJ2-7	CASSQFPIAGGTYEQYF	TGCGCCAGCAGCCAATTCCCGATAGCGGGGGGGACCTACGAGCAGTACTTC
NA	NA	TRBV2	TRBJ2-1	CASSHTTETRHEQFF	TGTGCCAGCAGTCATACGACCGAGACTAGACACGAGCAGTTCTTC
NA	TRBD1	TRBV10-3	TRBJ1-1	CAISESGTGNTEAFF	TGTGCCATCAGTGAGTCGGGGACAGGGAACACTGAAGCTTTCTTT
NA	TRBD1	TRBV5-1	TRBJ1-3	CASSFGQGSSGNTIYF	TGCGCCAGCAGCTTCGGACAGGGCAGCTCTGGAAACACCATATATTTT
few	TRBD2	TRBV19	TRBJ2-1	CASSVSGSSLVEQFF	TGTGCCAGTAGCGTCAGCGGGAGCTCCCTCGTTGAGCAGTTCTTC
NA	TRBD1	TRBV3-1/TRBV3-2	TRBJ1-1	CASSQGWTGNTEAFF	TGTGCCAGCAGCCAGGGATGGACAGGGAACACTGAAGCTTTCTTT
NA	NA	TRBV5-1	TRBJ1-2	CASSLAAGDYGYTF	TGCGCCAGCAGCTTGGCCGCGGGGGACTATGGCTACACCTTC
NA	TRBD1	TRBV10-3	TRBJ1-5	CAISDGQERNNQPQHF	TGTGCCATCAGTGACGGACAGGAGAGAAACAATCAGCCCCAGCATTTT
NA	NA	TRBV20-1	TRBJ2-1	CSASAPGGMSVGQFF	TGCAGTGCTAGTGCCCCAGGAGGAATGTCGGTTGGGCAGTTCTTC
NA	TRBD1	TRBV12-3/TRBV12-4	TRBJ1-2	CASRTGTDYGYTF	TGTGCCAGCAGAACCGGGACAGACTATGGCTACACCTTC
NA	TRBD2	TRBV9	TRBJ2-7	CASSPTGGSGGEQYF	TGTGCCAGCAGCCCTACCGGGGGTAGCGGGGGGGAGCAGTACTTC
NA	NA	TRBV6-1	TRBJ1-5	CASSEAYQPQHF	TGTGCCAGCAGTGAAGCCTATCAGCCCCAGCATTTT